Sequencing of this TCR beta chain was carried out in a study of Graves' ophthalmopathy and Graves' hyperthyroidism. The wider study: No treatment had been given when peripheral blood was collected at initial diagnosis.

Between the trimmed V and J ends, which lost 2 bases and 1 base, there was a span of 11 bases. Germline V gives CDR1 MNHEY, CDR2 SVGAGI. CDR3 size: 15 residues. There are many counts of this clonotype. Its antigen is undetermined. Study-wide results and limits: Detection in blood was also observed for most expanded thyroid clonotypes above 0.001 frequency.

Clinicians diagnosed using symptoms, serum thyroxine, TRAb, thyroid ultrasound and orbital computed tomography. Isolation of PBMCs was performed using 9.5 to 10 ml of fresh peripheral blood. Beta-chain TCR CDR3 regions were amplified from RNA transcripts. Second-round multiplex PCR followed a first-round RT-PCR using HTBI primers. TCRdb re-called the multiplex PCR reads through MiXCR, storing one row per CDR3 protein. Here the sample spans roughly 400,000 distinct CDR3 sequences, about 15% being singletons. This rearrangement joins TRBV6-5 to TRBJ1-1, with D perhaps matching TRBD1 (6 bases). Sequencing used peripheral blood. The clonotype originates from an adult woman with stable Graves' hyperthyroidism. CDR3 protein: CASSYIGGQNTEAFF. The DNA for the CDR3 is TGTGCCAGCAGTTACATCGGGGGGCAGAACACTGAAGCTTTCTTT.